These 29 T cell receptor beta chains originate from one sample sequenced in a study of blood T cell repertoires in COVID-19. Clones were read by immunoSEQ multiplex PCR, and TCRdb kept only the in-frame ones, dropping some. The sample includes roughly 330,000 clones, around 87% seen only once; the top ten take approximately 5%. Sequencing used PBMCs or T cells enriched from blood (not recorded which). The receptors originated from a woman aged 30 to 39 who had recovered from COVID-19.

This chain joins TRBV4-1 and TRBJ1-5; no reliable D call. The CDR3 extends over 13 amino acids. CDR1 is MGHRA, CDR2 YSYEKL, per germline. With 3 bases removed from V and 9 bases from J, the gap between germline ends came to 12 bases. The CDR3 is CASSHNPNWPQHF. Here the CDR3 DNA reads TGCGCCAGCAGCCACAATCCTAACTGGCCCCAGCATTTT.

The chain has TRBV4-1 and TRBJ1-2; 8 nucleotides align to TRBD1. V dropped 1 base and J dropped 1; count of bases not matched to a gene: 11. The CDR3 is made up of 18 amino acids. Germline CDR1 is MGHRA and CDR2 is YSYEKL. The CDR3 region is CASSQGLRDRTLNYGYTF. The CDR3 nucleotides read TGCGCCAGCAGCCAAGGCCTGCGGGACAGGACCCTTAACTATGGCTACACCTTC.

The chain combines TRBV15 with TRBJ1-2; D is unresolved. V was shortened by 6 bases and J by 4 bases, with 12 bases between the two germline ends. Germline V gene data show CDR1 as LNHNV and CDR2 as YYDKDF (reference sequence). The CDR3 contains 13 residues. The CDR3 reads CATSRAVAYGYTF. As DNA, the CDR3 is TGTGCCACCAGTCGCGCGGTGGCCTATGGCTACACCTTC. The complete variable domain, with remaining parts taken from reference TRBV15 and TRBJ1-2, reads DAMVIQNPRYQVTQFGKPVTLSCSQTLNHNVMYWYQQKSSQAPKLLFHYYDKDFNNEADTPDNFQSRRPNTSFCFLDIRSPGLGDTAMYLCATSRAVAYGYTFGSGTRLTVV.

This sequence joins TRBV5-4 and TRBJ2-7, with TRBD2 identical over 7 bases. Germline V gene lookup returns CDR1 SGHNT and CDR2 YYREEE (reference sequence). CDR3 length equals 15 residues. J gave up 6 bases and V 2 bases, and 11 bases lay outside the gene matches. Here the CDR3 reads CASSLKPGLQSEQYF. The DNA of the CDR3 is TGTGCCAGCAGCTTAAAGCCGGGACTACAATCCGAGCAGTACTTC.

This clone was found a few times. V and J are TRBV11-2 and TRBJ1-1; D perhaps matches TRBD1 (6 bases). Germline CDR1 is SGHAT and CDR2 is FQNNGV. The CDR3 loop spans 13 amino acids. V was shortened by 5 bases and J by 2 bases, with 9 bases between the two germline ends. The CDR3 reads CASSRTVNTEAFF. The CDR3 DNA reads TGTGCCAGCAGCCGGACAGTAAACACTGAAGCTTTCTTT.

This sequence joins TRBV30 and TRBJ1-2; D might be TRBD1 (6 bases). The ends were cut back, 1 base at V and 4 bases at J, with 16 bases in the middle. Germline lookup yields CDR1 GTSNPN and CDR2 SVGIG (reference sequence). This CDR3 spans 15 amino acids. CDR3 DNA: TGTGCCTGGAGTGGCAGGGGCGAAATGGTCTATGGCTACACCTTC. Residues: CAWSGRGEMVYGYTF.

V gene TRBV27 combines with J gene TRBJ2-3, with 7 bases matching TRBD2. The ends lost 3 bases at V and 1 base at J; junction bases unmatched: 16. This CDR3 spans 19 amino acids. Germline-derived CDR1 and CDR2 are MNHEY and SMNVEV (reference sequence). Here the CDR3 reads CASSFWGGIRGAGTDTQYF. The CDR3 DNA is TGTGCCAGCAGTTTTTGGGGGGGTATTCGTGGTGCGGGCACAGATACGCAGTATTTT.

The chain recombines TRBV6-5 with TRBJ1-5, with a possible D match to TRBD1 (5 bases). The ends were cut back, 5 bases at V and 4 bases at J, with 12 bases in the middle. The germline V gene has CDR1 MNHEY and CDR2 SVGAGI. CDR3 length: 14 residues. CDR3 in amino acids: CASSRSPGNQPQHF. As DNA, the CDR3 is TGTGCCAGCAGTCGTTCCCCAGGGAATCAGCCCCAGCATTTT.

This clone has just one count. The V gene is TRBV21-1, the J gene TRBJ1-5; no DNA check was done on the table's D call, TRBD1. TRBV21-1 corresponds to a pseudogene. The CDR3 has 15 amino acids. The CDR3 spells CASSRTGTANQPQHF. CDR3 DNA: TGTGCCAGCAGCAGGACCGGGACAGCGAATCAGCCCCAGCATTTT.

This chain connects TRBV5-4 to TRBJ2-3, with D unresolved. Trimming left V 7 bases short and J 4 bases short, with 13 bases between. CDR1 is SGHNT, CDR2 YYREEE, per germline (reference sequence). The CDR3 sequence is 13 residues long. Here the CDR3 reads CASGPEAPDTQYF. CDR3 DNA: TGTGCCAGCGGCCCCGAGGCCCCAGATACGCAGTATTTT. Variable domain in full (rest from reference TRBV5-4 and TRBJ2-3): ETGVTQSPTHLIKTRGQQVTLRCSSQSGHNTVSWYQQALGQGPQFIFQYYREEENGRGNFPPRFSGLQFPNYSSELNVNALELDDSALYLCASGPEAPDTQYFGPGTRLTVL.

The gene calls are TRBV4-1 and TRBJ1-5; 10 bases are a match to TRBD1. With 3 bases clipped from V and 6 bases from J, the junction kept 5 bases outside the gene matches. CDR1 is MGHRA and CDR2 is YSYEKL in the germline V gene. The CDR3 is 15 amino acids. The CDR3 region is CASSQRQGAVQPQHF. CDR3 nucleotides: TGCGCCAGCAGCCAGAGACAGGGGGCGGTTCAGCCCCAGCATTTT.

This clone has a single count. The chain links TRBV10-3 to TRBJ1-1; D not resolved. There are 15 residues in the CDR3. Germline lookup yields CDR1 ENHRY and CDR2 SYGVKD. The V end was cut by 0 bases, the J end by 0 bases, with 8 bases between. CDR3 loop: CAISESGGLNTEAFF. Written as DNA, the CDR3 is TGTGCCATCAGTGAGTCAGGAGGCCTGAACACTGAAGCTTTCTTT.

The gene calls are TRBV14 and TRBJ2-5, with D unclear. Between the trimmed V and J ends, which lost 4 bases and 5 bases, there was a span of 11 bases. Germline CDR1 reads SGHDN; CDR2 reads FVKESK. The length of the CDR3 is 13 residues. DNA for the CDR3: TGTGCCAGCAGCCGGAGAGTCCAGGAGACCCAGTACTTC. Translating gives CASSRRVQETQYF. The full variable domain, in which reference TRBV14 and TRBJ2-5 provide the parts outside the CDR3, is EAGVTQFPSHSVIEKGQTVTLRCDPISGHDNLYWYRRVMGKEIKFLLHFVKESKQDESGMPNNRFLAERTGGTYSTLKVQPAELEDSGVYFCASSRRVQETQYFGPGTRLLVL.

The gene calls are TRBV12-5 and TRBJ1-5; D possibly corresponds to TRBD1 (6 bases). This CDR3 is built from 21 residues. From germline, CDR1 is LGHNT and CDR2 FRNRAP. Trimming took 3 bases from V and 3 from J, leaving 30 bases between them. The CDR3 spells CASGFSLAGDTGGFFNQPQHF. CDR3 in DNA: TGTGCTAGTGGTTTTTCTCTTGCGGGGGACACAGGAGGCTTTTTCAATCAGCCCCAGCATTTT.

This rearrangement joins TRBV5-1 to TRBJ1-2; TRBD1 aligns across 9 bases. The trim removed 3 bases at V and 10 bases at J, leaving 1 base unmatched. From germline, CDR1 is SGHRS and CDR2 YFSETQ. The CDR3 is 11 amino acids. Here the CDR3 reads CASSWDRVYTF. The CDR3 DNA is TGCGCCAGCAGCTGGGACAGGGTCTACACCTTC.

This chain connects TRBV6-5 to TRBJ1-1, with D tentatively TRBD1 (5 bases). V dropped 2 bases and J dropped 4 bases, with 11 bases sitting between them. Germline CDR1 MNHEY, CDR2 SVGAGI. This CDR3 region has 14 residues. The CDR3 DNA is TGTGCCAGCAGTTACGCAGGGAAGGGCACTGAAGCTTTCTTT. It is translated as CASSYAGKGTEAFF.

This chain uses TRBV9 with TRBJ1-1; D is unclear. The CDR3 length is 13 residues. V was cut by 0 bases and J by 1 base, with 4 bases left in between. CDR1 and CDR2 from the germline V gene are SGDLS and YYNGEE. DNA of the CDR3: TGTGCCAGCAGCGTAGCTTCGAACACTGAAGCTTTCTTT. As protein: CASSVASNTEAFF.

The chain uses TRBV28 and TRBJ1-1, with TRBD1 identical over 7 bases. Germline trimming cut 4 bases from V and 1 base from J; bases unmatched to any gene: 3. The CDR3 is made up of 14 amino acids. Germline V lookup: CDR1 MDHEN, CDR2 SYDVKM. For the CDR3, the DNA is TGTGCCAGCAGTTCCCAGGGGGGGAACACTGAAGCTTTCTTT. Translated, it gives CASSSQGGNTEAFF. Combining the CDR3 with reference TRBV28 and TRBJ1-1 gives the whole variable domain DVKVTQSSRYLVKRTGEKVFLECVQDMDHENMFWYRQDPGLGLRLIYFSYDVKMKEKGDIPEGYSVSREKKERFSLILESASTNQTSMYLCASSSQGGNTEAFFGQGTRLTVV.

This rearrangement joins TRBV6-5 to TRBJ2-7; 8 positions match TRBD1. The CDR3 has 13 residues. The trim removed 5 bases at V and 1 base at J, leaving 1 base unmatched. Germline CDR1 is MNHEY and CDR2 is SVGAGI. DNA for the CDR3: TGTGCCAGCAGTCGGACAGGGTCCTACGAGCAGTACTTC. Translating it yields CASSRTGSYEQYF.

CDR3 in DNA: TGTGCCAGCAGCTTAGGCCCGGTAGGGGCTGAGCAGTTCTTC. Amino acid sequence: CASSLGPVGAEQFF. J is TRBJ2-1 and V is TRBV11-2; D is possibly TRBD1 (5 bases). Deletions cut 1 base from V and 9 bases from J, with 13 bases between. The CDR3 has 14 amino acids. Germline loops: CDR1 SGHAT, CDR2 FQNNGV. Full variable domain (remainder filled in from reference TRBV11-2 and TRBJ2-1): EAGVAQSPRYKIIEKRQSVAFWCNPISGHATLYWYQQILGQGPKLLIQFQNNGVVDDSQLPKDRFSAERLKGVDSTLKIQPAKLEDSAVYLCASSLGPVGAEQFFGPGTRLTVL.

In DNA form, the CDR3 reads TGCGCCAGCAGCTCGCAGACTAGTACCTACGAGCAGTACTTC. Translating gives CASSSQTSTYEQYF. The chain recombines TRBV5-1 with TRBJ2-7, with D possibly TRBD2 on 6 matching bases. Trimming cost V 3 bases and J 2 bases, with 12 bases left between them. The length of the CDR3 is 14 residues. Germline V CDR1 and CDR2: SGHRS, YFSETQ.

In nucleotides, the CDR3 is TGTGCCAGCAGCCAAAGCTGGGAGGGTTACACCTTC. Translated: CASSQSWEGYTF. The chain uses TRBV3-1 (or the pseudogene TRBV3-2) and TRBJ1-2; D gene ambiguous. The CDR3 consists of 12 residues. Germline CDR1 reads LGHDT; CDR2 reads YNNKEL (reference sequence). Trimming pared 2 bases from V and 11 bases from J, leaving 12 bases between.

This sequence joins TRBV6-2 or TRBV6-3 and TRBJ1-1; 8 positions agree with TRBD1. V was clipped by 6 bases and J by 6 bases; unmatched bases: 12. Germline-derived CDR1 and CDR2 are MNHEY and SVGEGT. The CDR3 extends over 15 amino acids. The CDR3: CASSPSTGERAEAFF. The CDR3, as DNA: TGTGCCAGCAGCCCCTCGACAGGGGAGAGGGCTGAAGCTTTCTTT.

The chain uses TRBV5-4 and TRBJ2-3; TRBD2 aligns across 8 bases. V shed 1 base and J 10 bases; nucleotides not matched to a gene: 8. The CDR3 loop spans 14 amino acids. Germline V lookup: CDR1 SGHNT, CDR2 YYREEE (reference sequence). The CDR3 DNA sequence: TGTGCCAGCAGCTTGCAAAGCGGGGGACGCTCGCAGTATTTT. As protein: CASSLQSGGRSQYF.

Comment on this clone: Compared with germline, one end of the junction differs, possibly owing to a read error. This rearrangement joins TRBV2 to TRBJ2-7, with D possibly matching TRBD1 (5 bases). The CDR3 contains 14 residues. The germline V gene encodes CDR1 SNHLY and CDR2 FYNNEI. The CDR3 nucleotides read TGTGCCAGCAGCGAAGGGGCAGGGACCTACGAGCAGTACTTC. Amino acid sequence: CASSEGAGTYEQYF.

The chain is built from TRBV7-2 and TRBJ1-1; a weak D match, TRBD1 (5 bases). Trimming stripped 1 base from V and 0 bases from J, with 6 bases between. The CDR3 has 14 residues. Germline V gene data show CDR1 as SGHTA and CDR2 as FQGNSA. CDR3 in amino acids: CASSLGRVNTEAFF. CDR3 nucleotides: TGTGCCAGCAGCTTAGGCAGGGTGAACACTGAAGCTTTCTTT.

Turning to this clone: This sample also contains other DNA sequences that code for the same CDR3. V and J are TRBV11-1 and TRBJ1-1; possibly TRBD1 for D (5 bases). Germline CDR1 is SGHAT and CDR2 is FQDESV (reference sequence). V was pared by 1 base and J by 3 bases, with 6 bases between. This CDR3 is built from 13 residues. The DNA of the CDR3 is TGTGCCAGCAGCTTAGTAGGGGACACTGAAGCTTTCTTT. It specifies CASSLVGDTEAFF. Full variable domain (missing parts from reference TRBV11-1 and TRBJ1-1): EAEVAQSPRYKITEKSQAVAFWCDPISGHATLYWYRQILGQGPELLVQFQDESVVDDSQLPKDRFSAERLKGVDSTLKIQPAELGDSAMYLCASSLVGDTEAFFGQGTRLTVV.

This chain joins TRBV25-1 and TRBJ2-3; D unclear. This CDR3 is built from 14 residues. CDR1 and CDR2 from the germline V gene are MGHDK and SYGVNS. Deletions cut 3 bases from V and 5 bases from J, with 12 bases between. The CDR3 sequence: CASSDAGELDTQYF. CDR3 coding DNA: TGTGCCAGCAGTGATGCAGGTGAATTAGATACGCAGTATTTT.

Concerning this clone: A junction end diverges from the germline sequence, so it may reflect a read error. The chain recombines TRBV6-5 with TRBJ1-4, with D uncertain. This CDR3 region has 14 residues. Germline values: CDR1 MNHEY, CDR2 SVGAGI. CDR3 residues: CASSSGVTKEKLFF. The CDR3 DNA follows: TGTGCCAGCAGTTCTGGGGTGACTAAGGAAAAACTGTTTTTT.